This T cell receptor beta chain was recorded in a study of cytomegalovirus exposure and HLA in healthy donors. The PCR ran on 60 Vbeta and 13 Jbeta primers. The protocol was immunoSEQ multiplex PCR, while the TCRdb copy is restricted to in-frame clones and leaves out a portion. The data contain 150,000 to 200,000 clones, nearly 80% of them seen just once; the ten biggest clones take up approximately 6%. The CDR3 extends over 15 amino acids. Specimen: PBMCs. The V gene is TRBV21-1, the J gene TRBJ2-6; TRBD2, the D gene given by the table, was not confirmed from the DNA. TRBV21-1 is listed as a pseudogene. This sequence was found in a young woman in good health and CMV-seropositive. The CDR3 loop reads CASSVLISGANVLTF. DNA of the CDR3: TGTGCCAGCAGCGTCCTAATCTCTGGGGCCAACGTCCTGACTTTC.